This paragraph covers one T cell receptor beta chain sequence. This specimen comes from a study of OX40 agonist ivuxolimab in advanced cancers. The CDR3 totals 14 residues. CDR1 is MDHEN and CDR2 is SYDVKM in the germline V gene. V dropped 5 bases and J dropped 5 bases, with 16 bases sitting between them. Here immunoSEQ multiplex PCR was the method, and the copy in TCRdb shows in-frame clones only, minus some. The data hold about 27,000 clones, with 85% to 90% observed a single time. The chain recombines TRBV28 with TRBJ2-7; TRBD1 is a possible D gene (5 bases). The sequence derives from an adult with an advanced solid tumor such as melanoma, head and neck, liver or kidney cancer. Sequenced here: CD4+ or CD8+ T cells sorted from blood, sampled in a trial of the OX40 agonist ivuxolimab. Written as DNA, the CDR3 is TGTGCCAGCAGTCCCCTTTCAGGGCTCCACGAGCAGTACTTC. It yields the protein CASSPLSGLHEQYF.